Following are 31 T cell receptor beta chains from one sample sequenced in a study of CD8+ T cells in alopecia areata. It was cDNA, reverse transcribed from extracted RNA, that served as the sequencing template. The assay was immunoSEQ multiplex PCR, and TCRdb's table has in-frame clones only and misses some. The table lists hundreds of thousands of clones, 57% of them singletons. This sample comprised CD4+ T cells sorted from blood, obtained at week 0. These receptors originate from a human donor with alopecia areata.

CDR3 nucleotides: TGCAGCGTTCGCGGACAAAGCTACAATGAGCAGTTCTTC. Its translation: CSVRGQSYNEQFF. The rearrangement links TRBV29-1 to TRBJ2-1; tentatively, D is TRBD1 (5 bases). Trimming removed 5 bases from V and 3 bases from J, with 11 bases in between. Germline CDR1 is SQVTM and CDR2 is ANQGSEA. This CDR3 is 13 amino acids long.

The table lists this clone with a few counts. The rearrangement joins TRBV9 to TRBJ2-7; no clear D. The CDR3 runs to 14 residues. Germline V gene data show CDR1 as SGDLS and CDR2 as YYNGEE. The germline V and J ends were trimmed by 4 bases and 2 bases, with 13 bases remaining between them. The CDR3 DNA is TGTGCCAGCAGCCTAGAACAGCTCCCCTACGAGCAGTACTTC. Protein sequence: CASSLEQLPYEQYF.

This clone occurred a few times. The chain has TRBV7-8 and TRBJ1-2; D gene unclear. The germline V and J ends were trimmed by 5 bases and 4 bases, with 8 bases remaining between them. The CDR3 is 12 amino acids. Germline V gene sequence: CDR1 SGHVS, CDR2 FQNEAQ. The CDR3 is CASSRGSYGYTF. The CDR3 nucleotides read TGTGCCAGCAGCCGCGGTTCCTATGGCTACACCTTC.

This clone was seen a few times. V gene TRBV5-1 combines with J gene TRBJ2-2; D remains unclear. Trimming shortened V by 4 bases and J by 4 bases, and 20 bases separated the two germline ends. This CDR3 region has 17 residues. The germline V gene has CDR1 SGHRS and CDR2 YFSETQ. This CDR3 is CASSSDAGLSGTGELFF. Here the CDR3 DNA reads TGCGCCAGCAGCAGTGACGCCGGGTTATCGGGCACCGGGGAGCTGTTTTTT.

The V and J genes are TRBV30 and TRBJ1-1; possibly TRBD1 for D (6 bases). The CDR3 has 15 residues. Trimming took off 1 base at V and 0 bases at J, with 12 bases between the two ends. CDR1 and CDR2 (germline): GTSNPN, SVGIG (reference sequence). The CDR3 region is CAWSGRQALNTEAFF. CDR3 DNA sequence: TGTGCCTGGAGTGGTCGACAGGCCCTGAACACTGAAGCTTTCTTT.

In its sample, this clone was seen many times. The chain employs TRBV9 and TRBJ2-6, with 8 nucleotides matching TRBD1. This CDR3 spans 19 amino acids. Germline V CDR1 and CDR2: SGDLS, YYNGEE. The V segment lost 4 bases and the J segment 0 bases; nucleotides outside the gene matches: 12. The CDR3 loop reads CASSFPTRDRFSGANVLTF. The CDR3 nucleotides read TGTGCCAGCAGCTTCCCGACCCGGGACAGGTTCTCTGGGGCCAACGTCCTGACTTTC. Full variable domain (remainder filled in from reference TRBV9 and TRBJ2-6): DSGVTQTPKHLITATGQRVTLRCSPRSGDLSVYWYQQSLDQGLQFLIQYYNGEERAKGNILERFSAQQFPDLHSELNLSSLELGDSALYFCASSFPTRDRFSGANVLTFGAGSRLTVL.

This sequence joins TRBV4-2 and TRBJ2-4; D is unresolved. The germline V and J ends were trimmed by 5 bases and 1 base, with 18 bases remaining between them. The CDR3 loop spans 17 amino acids. Per the germline V gene, CDR1 is LGHNA and CDR2 is YNFKEQ. The CDR3 region has the DNA TGTGCCAGCAGCTCCCATCCCCCCCAAGATGCCAAAAACATTCAGTACTTC. Its protein product is CASSSHPPQDAKNIQYF.

This chain uses TRBV6-6 with TRBJ1-5; 7 bases agree with TRBD1. The ends lost 5 bases at V and 4 bases at J; junction bases unmatched: 8. CDR1 is MNHNY, CDR2 SVGAGI, per germline (reference sequence). There are 15 residues in the CDR3. The CDR3 sequence: CASSAGLQGNQPQHF. The DNA for the CDR3 is TGTGCCAGCAGTGCCGGCTTACAGGGGAATCAGCCCCAGCATTTT.

The V gene is TRBV11-3, the J gene TRBJ2-1; a weak D match, TRBD1 (5 bases). CDR3 length equals 12 residues. The V end was cut by 2 bases, the J end by 10 bases, with 9 bases between. Looked up from germline, CDR1 is SGHNT and CDR2 is YENEEA. The CDR3 DNA sequence: TGTGCCAGCAGCTTAACAGGCGGCGAGCAGTTCTTC. As protein: CASSLTGGEQFF.

In its sample, this clone was seen many times. The J gene is TRBJ1-6, the V gene TRBV6-1; maybe TRBD1 (5 bases). This CDR3 region has 14 residues. Germline V CDR1 and CDR2: MNHNS, SASEGT. V was cut by 7 bases and J by 7 bases, with 14 bases left in between. The CDR3 coding sequence is TGTGCCAGCAAGGAAGGGGTTTTAAATTCACCCCTCCACTTT. It yields the protein CASKEGVLNSPLHF.

This clone has a handful of counts. This chain uses TRBV29-1 with TRBJ1-2; weak D call: TRBD1 (6 bases). Germline V gene lookup returns CDR1 SQVTM and CDR2 ANQGSEA. The CDR3 is 13 amino acids. With 5 bases removed from V and 13 bases from J, the gap between germline ends came to 23 bases. This CDR3 is CSVRINREGLGTF. CDR3 DNA: TGCAGCGTTCGAATAAACAGGGAAGGCTTGGGCACCTTC.

The chain employs TRBV5-6 and TRBJ2-7; D is uncertain. Trimming pared 3 bases from V and 3 bases from J, leaving 4 bases between. CDR1 SGHDT and CDR2 YYEEEE come from the germline V gene. This CDR3 contains 11 residues. The CDR3 DNA follows: TGTGCCAGCAGCTATAACTACGAGCAGTACTTC. As protein: CASSYNYEQYF.

The V gene is TRBV23-1, the J gene TRBJ1-3; no clear D. TRBV23-1 is sorted into the ORF group, with uncertain function. The CDR3 is 19 residues long. The V end lost 6 bases, the J end lost 1 base, and 25 bases lay between the germline ends. The CDR3 sequence is CASRQKWIKARDSGNTIYF. Here the CDR3 DNA reads TGCGCCAGCAGACAAAAATGGATCAAAGCACGGGATTCTGGAAACACCATATATTTT.

The rearrangement joins TRBV7-3 to TRBJ2-6; D unclear. Trimming removed 4 bases from V and 4 bases from J, with 17 bases in between. Per germline, CDR1 SGHTA and CDR2 FQGTGA. This CDR3 has 17 residues. The CDR3 nucleotides read TGTGCCAGCAGCTCCCCCTCAATACCGTCCGGGGCCAACGTCCTGACTTTC. Encoded protein: CASSSPSIPSGANVLTF.

Concerning this clone itself: Other DNA sequences of this sample code for an identical CDR3. The rearrangement links TRBV2 to TRBJ1-1; D remains unclear. Trimming left V 6 bases short and J 1 base short, with 6 bases between. The CDR3 extends over 12 amino acids. The germline V gene has CDR1 SNHLY and CDR2 FYNNEI. The CDR3 region is CASRAGNTEAFF. DNA for the CDR3: TGTGCCAGCAGGGCAGGGAACACTGAAGCTTTCTTT.

V is TRBV29-1 and J is TRBJ2-7; 9 positions agree with TRBD1. V lost 2 bases and J lost 3; bases outside the gene matches: 5. This CDR3 is 14 amino acids long. Looked up from germline, CDR1 is SQVTM and CDR2 is ANQGSEA. The CDR3 region has the DNA TGCAGCGTTGAATATCGGACAGGGGTCTACGAGCAGTACTTC. Protein sequence: CSVEYRTGVYEQYF.

This sequence joins TRBV29-1 and TRBJ1-1; no clear D. Germline V gene data show CDR1 as SQVTM and CDR2 as ANQGSEA. V gave up 4 bases and J gave up 4 bases, with 13 bases separating them. The CDR3 covers 13 residues. CDR3 amino acids: CSVGGLLLTEAFF. DNA for the CDR3: TGCAGCGTTGGAGGACTCCTTCTCACTGAAGCTTTCTTT.

This clone appeared a few times. This chain uses TRBV29-1 with TRBJ2-5; D unresolved. CDR1 SQVTM and CDR2 ANQGSEA come from the germline V gene. The CDR3 extends over 12 amino acids. Trimming shortened V by 4 bases and J by 7 bases, and 13 bases separated the two germline ends. The CDR3 nucleotides are TGCAGCGTTGCTCGCCAGGCCGCGACCCAGTACTTC. Protein product: CSVARQAATQYF.

The CDR3 loop is CASNPTATNYGYTF. In nucleotides, the CDR3 is TGTGCCAGCAACCCCACAGCCACTAACTATGGCTACACCTTC. This rearrangement joins TRBV6-5 to TRBJ1-2, with D uncertain. V dropped 7 bases and J dropped 0 bases, with 12 bases sitting between them. Per germline, CDR1 MNHEY and CDR2 SVGAGI. The CDR3 contains 14 residues.

The J gene is TRBJ1-5, the V gene TRBV30; D is ambiguous. The CDR3 extends over 13 amino acids. Per germline, CDR1 GTSNPN and CDR2 SVGIG (reference sequence). V dropped 2 bases and J dropped 2 bases, with 7 bases sitting between them. This CDR3 is CAWSRNGNQPQHF. Here the CDR3 DNA reads TGTGCCTGGAGTAGGAATGGCAATCAGCCCCAGCATTTT.

This clone is classed as medium-sized (0.01 to 0.1%). V is TRBV7-9 and J is TRBJ2-3, with 14 bases fitting TRBD2. Germline CDR1 is SEHNR and CDR2 is FQNEAQ (reference sequence). The CDR3 consists of 15 residues. J was trimmed by 4 bases and V by 5 bases; bases with no gene match: 2. CDR3 DNA: TGTGCCAGCAGCGAGGGACTAGCGGGAGCAGATACGCAGTATTTT. Amino acid sequence: CASSEGLAGADTQYF.

V and J are TRBV4-2 and TRBJ2-1; D gene unclear. Trimming removed 0 bases from V and 10 bases from J, with 19 bases in between. Looked up from germline, CDR1 is LGHNA and CDR2 is YNFKEQ. This CDR3 has 16 residues. This CDR3 reads CASSQDLSPPGGEQFF. The CDR3 nucleotides are TGTGCCAGCAGCCAAGACCTCTCACCCCCGGGCGGCGAGCAGTTCTTC.

V is TRBV6-5 and J is TRBJ2-3, with a weak D call TRBD2 (6 bases). Trimming took 4 bases from V and 2 from J, leaving 10 bases between them. The germline V gene has CDR1 MNHEY and CDR2 SVGAGI. This CDR3 is built from 14 residues. The DNA of the CDR3 is TGTGCCAGCAGTTGGGCGGGATACACAGATACGCAGTATTTT. Amino acids: CASSWAGYTDTQYF.

The chain carries TRBV30 and TRBJ1-1; D call uncertain. This CDR3 is built from 11 residues. CDR1 GTSNPN and CDR2 SVGIG come from the germline V gene (reference sequence). V was cut by 5 bases and J by 5 bases, with 9 bases left in between. The CDR3 DNA follows: TGTGCCTGGGGACCGACGACTGAAGCTTTCTTT. As protein: CAWGPTTEAFF.

In DNA, the CDR3 is TGCAGCGTTGTCGTGACAGACGAGCAGTACTTC. This encodes CSVVVTDEQYF. The rearrangement uses TRBV29-1 and TRBJ2-7; possibly TRBD1 for D (5 bases). The ends were cut back, 4 bases at V and 5 bases at J, with 9 bases in the middle. The CDR3 has 11 amino acids. Germline V gene data show CDR1 as SQVTM and CDR2 as ANQGSEA.

This clone was detected once. The CDR3 spells CASSLGVGDTQYF. The CDR3 coding sequence is TGTGCCAGCAGCTTAGGTGTCGGAGATACGCAGTATTTT. V gene TRBV7-7 combines with J gene TRBJ2-3; D is uncertain. Germline CDR1 reads SSHAT; CDR2 reads FNYEAQ (reference sequence). V dropped 1 base and J dropped 5 bases, with 7 bases sitting between them. The CDR3 spans 13 residues.

This clone occurred many times. The chain has TRBV18 and TRBJ2-5, with D perhaps TRBD1 (6 bases). Germline CDR1 KGHSH, CDR2 LQKENI. The CDR3 is made up of 13 amino acids. V dropped 6 bases and J dropped 0 bases, with 8 bases sitting between them. The CDR3 protein is CASSGQYQETQYF. CDR3 DNA: TGTGCCAGCTCCGGACAGTACCAAGAGACCCAGTACTTC.

This chain uses TRBV30 with TRBJ1-3; no definite D call. The V gene lost 0 bases and the J gene lost 0 bases, with 9 bases spanning the gap. This CDR3 region has 15 residues. Germline CDR1 is GTSNPN and CDR2 is SVGIG (reference sequence). The DNA of the CDR3 is TGTGCCTGGAGTGTACATTCAGACTCTGGAAACACCATATATTTT. Residues: CAWSVHSDSGNTIYF.

Only one count was recorded for this clone. V is TRBV5-4 and J is TRBJ2-7; 7 bases match TRBD2. The CDR3 is 13 residues long. V lost 3 bases and J lost 5; bases outside the gene matches: 5. Germline loops: CDR1 SGHNT, CDR2 YYREEE (reference sequence). In DNA form, the CDR3 reads TGTGCCAGCAGCTCGACTAGCAGCGACGAGCAGTACTTC. This codes for CASSSTSSDEQYF.

The V call is TRBV2, the J call TRBJ1-2; 7 bases align to TRBD1. Germline-derived CDR1 and CDR2 are SNHLY and FYNNEI. With V trimmed by 4 bases and J by 6 bases, 5 bases remained unmatched. The CDR3 runs to 13 residues. CDR3 coding DNA: TGTGCCAGCAGTGCACAGGGGCGGGATGGCTACACCTTC. Translated: CASSAQGRDGYTF.

The V call is TRBV7-3, the J call TRBJ2-1; D perhaps matches TRBD2 (6 bases). Trimming took off 0 bases at V and 6 bases at J, with 12 bases between the two ends. This CDR3 contains 15 residues. The V gene's germline CDR1 is SGHTA and CDR2 FQGTGA. The CDR3 sequence is CASSLTSASANEQFF. The CDR3 nucleotides read TGTGCCAGCAGCTTAACGTCGGCTAGCGCCAATGAGCAGTTCTTC. The full variable domain, completed using reference TRBV7-3 and TRBJ2-1, is GAGVSQTPSNKVTEKGKYVELRCDPISGHTALYWYRQSLGQGPEFLIYFQGTGAADDSGLPNDRFFAVRPEGSVSTLKIQRTERGDSAVYLCASSLTSASANEQFFGPGTRLTVL.